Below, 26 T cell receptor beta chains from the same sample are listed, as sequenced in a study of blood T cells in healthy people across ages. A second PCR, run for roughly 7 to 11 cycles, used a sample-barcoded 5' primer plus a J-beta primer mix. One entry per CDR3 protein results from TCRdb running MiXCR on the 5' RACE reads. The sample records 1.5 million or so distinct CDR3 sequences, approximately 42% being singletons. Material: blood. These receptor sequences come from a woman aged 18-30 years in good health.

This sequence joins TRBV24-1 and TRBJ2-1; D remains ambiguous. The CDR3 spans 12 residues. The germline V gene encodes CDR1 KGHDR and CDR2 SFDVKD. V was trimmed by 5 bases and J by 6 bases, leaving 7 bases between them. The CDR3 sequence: CATSAGSNEQFF. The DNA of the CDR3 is TGTGCCACCAGTGCAGGATCCAATGAGCAGTTCTTC.

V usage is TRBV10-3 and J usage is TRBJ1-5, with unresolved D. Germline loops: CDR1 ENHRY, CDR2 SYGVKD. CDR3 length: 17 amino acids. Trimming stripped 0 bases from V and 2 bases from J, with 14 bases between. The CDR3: CAISESGGNFGNQPQHF. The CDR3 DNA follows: TGTGCCATCAGTGAGTCGGGAGGTAATTTCGGCAATCAGCCCCAGCATTTT.

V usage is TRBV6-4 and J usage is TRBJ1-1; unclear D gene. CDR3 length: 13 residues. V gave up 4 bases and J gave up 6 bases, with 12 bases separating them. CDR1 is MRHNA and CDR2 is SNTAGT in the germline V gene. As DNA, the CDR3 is TGTGCCAGCAGTGCAATCGGAGACTCTGAAGCTTTCTTT. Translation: CASSAIGDSEAFF.

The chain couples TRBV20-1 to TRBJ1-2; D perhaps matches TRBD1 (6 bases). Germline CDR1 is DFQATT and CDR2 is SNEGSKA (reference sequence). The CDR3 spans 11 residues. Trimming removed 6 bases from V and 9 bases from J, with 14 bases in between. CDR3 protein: CSAGEGVRYTF. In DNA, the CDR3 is TGCAGTGCGGGAGAGGGGGTACGCTACACCTTC.

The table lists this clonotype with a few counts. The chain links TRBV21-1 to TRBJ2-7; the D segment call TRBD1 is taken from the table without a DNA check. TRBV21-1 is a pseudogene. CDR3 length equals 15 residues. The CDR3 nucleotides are TGTGCCAGCAGCAAAGAGGGGGGGCTCCGCTACGAGCAGTACTTC. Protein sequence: CASSKEGGLRYEQYF.

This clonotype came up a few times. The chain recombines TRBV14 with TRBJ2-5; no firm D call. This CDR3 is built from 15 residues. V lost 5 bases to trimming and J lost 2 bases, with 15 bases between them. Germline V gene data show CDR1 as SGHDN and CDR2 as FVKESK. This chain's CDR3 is CASSKALRYQETQYF. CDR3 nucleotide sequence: TGTGCCAGCAGCAAGGCCCTGCGGTATCAAGAGACCCAGTACTTC.

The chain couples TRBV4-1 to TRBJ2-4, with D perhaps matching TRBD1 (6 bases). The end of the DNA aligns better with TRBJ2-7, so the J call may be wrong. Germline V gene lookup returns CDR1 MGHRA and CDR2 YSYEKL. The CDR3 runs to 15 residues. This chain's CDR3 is CASSQGRGDYDEQYF. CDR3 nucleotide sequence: TGCGCCAGCAGCCAAGGCAGGGGCGATTACGACGAGCAGTACTTC.

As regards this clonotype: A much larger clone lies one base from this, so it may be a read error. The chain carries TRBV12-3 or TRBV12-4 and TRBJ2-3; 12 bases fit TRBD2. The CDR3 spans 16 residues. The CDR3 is CASCFGLAGGPDTQYF. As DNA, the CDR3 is TGTGCCAGCTGTTTCGGGCTAGCGGGAGGGCCCGATACGCAGTATTTT.

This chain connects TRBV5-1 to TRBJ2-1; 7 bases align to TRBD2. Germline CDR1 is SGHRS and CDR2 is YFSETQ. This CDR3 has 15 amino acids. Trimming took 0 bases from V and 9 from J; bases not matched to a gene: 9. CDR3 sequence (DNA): TGCGCCAGCAGCTTGGGGGGAGGGGCTCGGATTGAGCAGTTCTTC. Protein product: CASSLGGGARIEQFF.

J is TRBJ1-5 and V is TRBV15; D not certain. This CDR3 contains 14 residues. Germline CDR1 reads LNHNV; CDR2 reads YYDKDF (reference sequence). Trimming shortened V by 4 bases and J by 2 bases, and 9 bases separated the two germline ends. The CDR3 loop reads CATSTHLGNQPQHF. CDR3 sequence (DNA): TGTGCCACCAGCACCCATCTGGGCAATCAGCCCCAGCATTTT.

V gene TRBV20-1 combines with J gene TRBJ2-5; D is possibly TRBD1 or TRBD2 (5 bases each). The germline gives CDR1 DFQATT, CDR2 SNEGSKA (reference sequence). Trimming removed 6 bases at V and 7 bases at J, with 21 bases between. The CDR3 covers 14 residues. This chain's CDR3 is CSAPEGREGRTQYF. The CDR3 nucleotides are TGCAGTGCCCCCGAGGGCAGGGAAGGACGGACCCAGTACTTC.

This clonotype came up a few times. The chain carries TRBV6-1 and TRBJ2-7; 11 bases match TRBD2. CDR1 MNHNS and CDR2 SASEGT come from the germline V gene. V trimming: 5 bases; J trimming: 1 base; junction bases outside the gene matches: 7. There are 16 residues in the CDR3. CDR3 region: CASSSPTSGRSYEQYF. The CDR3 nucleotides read TGTGCCAGCAGTTCACCTACTAGCGGGAGATCCTACGAGCAGTACTTC.

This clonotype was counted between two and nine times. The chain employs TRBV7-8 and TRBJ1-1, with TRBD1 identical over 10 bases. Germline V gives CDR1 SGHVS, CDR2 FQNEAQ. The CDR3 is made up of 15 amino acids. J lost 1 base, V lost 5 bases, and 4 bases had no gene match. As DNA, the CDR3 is TGTGCCAGCAGCAAGACAGGGGGCTGGAACACTGAAGCTTTCTTT. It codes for CASSKTGGWNTEAFF.

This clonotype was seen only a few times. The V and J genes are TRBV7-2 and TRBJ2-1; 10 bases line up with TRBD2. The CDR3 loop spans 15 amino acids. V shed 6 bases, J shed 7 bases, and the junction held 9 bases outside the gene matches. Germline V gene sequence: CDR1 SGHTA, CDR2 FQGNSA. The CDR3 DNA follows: TGTGCCAGCAGATACGGACTAGCGGTAAGGAATGAGCAGTTCTTC. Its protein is CASRYGLAVRNEQFF.

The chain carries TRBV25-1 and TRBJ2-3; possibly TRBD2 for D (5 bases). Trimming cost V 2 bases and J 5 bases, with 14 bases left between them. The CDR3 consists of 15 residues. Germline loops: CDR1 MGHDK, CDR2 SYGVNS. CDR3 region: CASSEDGESGDTQYF. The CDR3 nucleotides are TGTGCCAGCAGTGAAGATGGGGAGTCGGGAGATACGCAGTATTTT.

CDR3 bases: TGCGCCAGCAGCTTGGGTTCCCTCGGGGAATTGACCTCATTACCCTACTATGGCTACACCTTC. This gives the protein CASSLGSLGELTSLPYYGYTF. The V gene is TRBV5-1, the J gene TRBJ1-2; D unresolved. The CDR3 is 21 residues long. Trimming pared 0 bases from V and 3 bases from J, leaving 30 bases between. Germline assignment: CDR1 SGHRS and CDR2 YFSETQ.

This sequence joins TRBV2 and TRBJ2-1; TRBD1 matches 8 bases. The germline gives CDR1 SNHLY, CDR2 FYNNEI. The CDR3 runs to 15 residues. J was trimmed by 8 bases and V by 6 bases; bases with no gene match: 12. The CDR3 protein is CASSANTGTGDEQFF. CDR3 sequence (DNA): TGTGCCAGCAGCGCAAACACCGGGACAGGTGATGAGCAGTTCTTC. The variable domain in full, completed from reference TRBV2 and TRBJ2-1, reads EPEVTQTPSHQVTQMGQEVILRCVPISNHLYFYWYRQILGQKVEFLVSFYNNEISEKSEIFDDQFSVERPDGSNFTLKIRSTKLEDSAMYFCASSANTGTGDEQFFGPGTRLTVL.

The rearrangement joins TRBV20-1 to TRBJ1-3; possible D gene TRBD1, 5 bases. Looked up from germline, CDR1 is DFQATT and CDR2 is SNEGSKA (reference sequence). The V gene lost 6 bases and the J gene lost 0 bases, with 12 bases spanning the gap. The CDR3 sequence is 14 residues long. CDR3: CSAEARDSGNTIYF. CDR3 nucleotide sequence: TGCAGTGCCGAAGCCAGGGACTCTGGAAACACCATATATTTT.

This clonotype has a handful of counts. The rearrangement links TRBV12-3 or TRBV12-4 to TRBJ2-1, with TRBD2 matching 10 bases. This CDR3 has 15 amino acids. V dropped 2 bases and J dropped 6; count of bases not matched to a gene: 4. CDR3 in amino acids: CASSLISGGANEQFF. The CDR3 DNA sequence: TGTGCCAGCAGTTTAATAAGCGGGGGGGCCAATGAGCAGTTCTTC.

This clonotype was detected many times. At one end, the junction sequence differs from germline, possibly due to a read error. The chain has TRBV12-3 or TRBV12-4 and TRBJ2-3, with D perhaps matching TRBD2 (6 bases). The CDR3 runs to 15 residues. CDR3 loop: CASSLGGASTDTQYF. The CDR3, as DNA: TGTGCCAGCAGCTTAGGAGGGGCTAGCACAGATACGCAGTATTTT.

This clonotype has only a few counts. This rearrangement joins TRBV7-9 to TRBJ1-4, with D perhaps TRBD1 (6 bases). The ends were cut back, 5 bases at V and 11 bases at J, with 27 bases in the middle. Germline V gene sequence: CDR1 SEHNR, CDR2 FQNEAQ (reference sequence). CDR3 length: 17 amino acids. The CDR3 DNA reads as TGTGCCAGCAGCCCGGGATCCCAGGGGCAAGGAGTGGGTAAACTGTTTTTT. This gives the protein CASSPGSQGQGVGKLFF.

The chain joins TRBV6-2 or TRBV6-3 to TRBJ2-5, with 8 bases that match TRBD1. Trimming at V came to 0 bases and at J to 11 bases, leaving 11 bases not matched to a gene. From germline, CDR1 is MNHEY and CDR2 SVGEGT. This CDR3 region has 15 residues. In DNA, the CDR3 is TGTGCCAGCAGTTACTCGGTGGACAGGGACGATGAGCAGTACTTC. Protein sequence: CASSYSVDRDDEQYF.

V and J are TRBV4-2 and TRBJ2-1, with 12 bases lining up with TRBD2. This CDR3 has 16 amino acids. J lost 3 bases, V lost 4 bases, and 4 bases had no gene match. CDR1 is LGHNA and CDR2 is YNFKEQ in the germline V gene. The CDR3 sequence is CASSPGLAGFYNEQFF. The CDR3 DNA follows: TGTGCCAGCAGCCCCGGACTAGCGGGATTCTACAATGAGCAGTTCTTC.

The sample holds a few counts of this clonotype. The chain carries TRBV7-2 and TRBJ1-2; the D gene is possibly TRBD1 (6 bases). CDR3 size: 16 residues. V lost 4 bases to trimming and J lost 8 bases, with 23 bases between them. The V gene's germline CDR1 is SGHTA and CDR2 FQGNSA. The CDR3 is CASSSTLGTLTWGYTF. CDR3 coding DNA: TGTGCCAGCAGCTCTACCCTCGGGACACTTACATGGGGCTACACCTTC. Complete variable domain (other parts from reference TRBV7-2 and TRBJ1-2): GAGVSQSPSNKVTEKGKDVELRCDPISGHTALYWYRQSLGQGLEFLIYFQGNSAPDKSGLPSDRFSAERTGGSVSTLTIQRTQQEDSAVYLCASSSTLGTLTWGYTFGSGTRLTVV.

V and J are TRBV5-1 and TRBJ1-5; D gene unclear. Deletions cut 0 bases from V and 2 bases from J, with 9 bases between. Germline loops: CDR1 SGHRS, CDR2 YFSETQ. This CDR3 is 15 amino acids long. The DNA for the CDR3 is TGCGCCAGCAGCTTGGAAGGACTAGGCAATCAGCCCCAGCATTTT. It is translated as CASSLEGLGNQPQHF.

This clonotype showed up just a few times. The CDR3 region has the DNA TGTGCCAGCAGTGAAGTTACAGGGGGATTTGGAAACACCATATATTTT. Translating it yields CASSEVTGGFGNTIYF. V usage is TRBV6-1 and J usage is TRBJ1-3; 8 bases are a match to TRBD1. Looked up from germline, CDR1 is MNHNS and CDR2 is SASEGT. This CDR3 is 16 amino acids long. V was pared by 1 base and J by 3 bases, with 5 bases of the junction left unmatched.